This T cell receptor beta chain was captured by sequencing in a study of cytomegalovirus exposure and HLA in healthy donors. This CDR3 region has 15 residues. Germline V gene sequence: CDR1 GTSNPN, CDR2 SVGIG (reference sequence). V lost 3 bases to trimming and J lost 5 bases; unmatched junction nucleotides: 5. Of note for this clone: The antigen is unknown.

Study outcomes and limitations: Cytomegalovirus status was reportedly diagnosed by the classifier with high specificity and sensitivity. The study listed approximately 170 cytomegalovirus-associated TCR beta chains.

Sequenced by immunoSEQ multiplex PCR; TCRdb stores in-frame clones only, minus some. The data contain approximately 220,000 clones, 80% to 85% of them singletons. Source material: PBMCs. The chain recombines TRBV30 with TRBJ2-1; 12 bases match TRBD2. The sequence derives from a woman aged 30 to 39 in good health and CMV-seropositive. In DNA, the CDR3 is TGTGCCTGGAGACGTCGACTAGCGGGAGACAATGAGCAGTTCTTC. This codes for CAWRRRLAGDNEQFF.